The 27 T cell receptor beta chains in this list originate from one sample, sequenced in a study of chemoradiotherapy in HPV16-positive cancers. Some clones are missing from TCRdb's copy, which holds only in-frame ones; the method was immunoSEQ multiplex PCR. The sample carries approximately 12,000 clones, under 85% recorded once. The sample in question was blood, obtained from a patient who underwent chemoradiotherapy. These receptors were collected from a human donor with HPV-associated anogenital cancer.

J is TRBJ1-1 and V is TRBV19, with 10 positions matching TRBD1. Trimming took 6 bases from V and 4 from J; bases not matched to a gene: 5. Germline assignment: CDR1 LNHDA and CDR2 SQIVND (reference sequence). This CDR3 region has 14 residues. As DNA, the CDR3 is TGTGCCAGTAGGGAGACAGGGGGCGGCACTGAAGCTTTCTTT. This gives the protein CASRETGGGTEAFF.

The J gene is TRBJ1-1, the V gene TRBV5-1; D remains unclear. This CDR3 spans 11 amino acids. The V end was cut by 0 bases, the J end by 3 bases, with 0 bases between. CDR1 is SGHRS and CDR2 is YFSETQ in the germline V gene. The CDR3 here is CASSLDTEAFF. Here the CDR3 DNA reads TGCGCCAGCAGCTTGGACACTGAAGCTTTCTTT.

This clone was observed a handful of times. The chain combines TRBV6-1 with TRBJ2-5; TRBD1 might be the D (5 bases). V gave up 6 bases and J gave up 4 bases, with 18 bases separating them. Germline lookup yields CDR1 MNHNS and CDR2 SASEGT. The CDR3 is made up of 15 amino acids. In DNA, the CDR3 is TGTGCCAGCAGGCCCTCGGACATCCGAGGAGAGACCCAGTACTTC. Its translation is CASRPSDIRGETQYF.

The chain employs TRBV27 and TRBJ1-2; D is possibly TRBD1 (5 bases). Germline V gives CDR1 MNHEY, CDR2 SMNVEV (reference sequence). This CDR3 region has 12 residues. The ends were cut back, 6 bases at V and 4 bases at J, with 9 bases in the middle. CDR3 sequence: CASSREGYGYTF. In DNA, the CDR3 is TGTGCCAGCAGCAGGGAGGGCTATGGCTACACCTTC.

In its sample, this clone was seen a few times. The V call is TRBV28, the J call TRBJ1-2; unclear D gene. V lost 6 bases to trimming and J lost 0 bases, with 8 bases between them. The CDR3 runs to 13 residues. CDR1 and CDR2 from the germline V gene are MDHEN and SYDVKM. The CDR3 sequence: CASRNTANYGYTF. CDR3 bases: TGTGCCAGCAGGAACACAGCTAACTATGGCTACACCTTC.

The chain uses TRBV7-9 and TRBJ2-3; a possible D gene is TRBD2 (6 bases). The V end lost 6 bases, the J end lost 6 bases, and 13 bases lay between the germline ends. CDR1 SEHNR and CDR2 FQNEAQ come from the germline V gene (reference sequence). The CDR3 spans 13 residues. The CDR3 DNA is TGTGCCAGCAGGACTAGTGACTGGGATACGCAGTATTTT. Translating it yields CASRTSDWDTQYF.

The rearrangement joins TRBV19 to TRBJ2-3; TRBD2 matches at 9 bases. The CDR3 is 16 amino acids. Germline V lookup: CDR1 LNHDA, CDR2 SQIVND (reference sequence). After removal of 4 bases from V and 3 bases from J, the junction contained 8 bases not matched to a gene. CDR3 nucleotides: TGTGCCAGTAGTAAGTTCGCGGGGGGGCTAACAGATACGCAGTATTTT. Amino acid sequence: CASSKFAGGLTDTQYF. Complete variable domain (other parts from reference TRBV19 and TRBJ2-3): DGGITQSPKYLFRKEGQNVTLSCEQNLNHDAMYWYRQDPGQGLRLIYYSQIVNDFQKGDIAEGYSVSREKKESFPLTVTSAQKNPTAFYLCASSKFAGGLTDTQYFGPGTRLTVL.

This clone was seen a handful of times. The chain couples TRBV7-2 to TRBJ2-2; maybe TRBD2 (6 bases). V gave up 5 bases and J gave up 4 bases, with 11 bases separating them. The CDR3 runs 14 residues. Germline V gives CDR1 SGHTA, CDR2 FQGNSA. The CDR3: CASSPQGLTGELFF. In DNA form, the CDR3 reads TGTGCCAGCAGCCCGCAGGGACTCACCGGGGAGCTGTTTTTT. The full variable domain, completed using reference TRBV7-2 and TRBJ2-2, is GAGVSQSPSNKVTEKGKDVELRCDPISGHTALYWYRQSLGQGLEFLIYFQGNSAPDKSGLPSDRFSAERTGGSVSTLTIQRTQQEDSAVYLCASSPQGLTGELFFGEGSRLTVL.

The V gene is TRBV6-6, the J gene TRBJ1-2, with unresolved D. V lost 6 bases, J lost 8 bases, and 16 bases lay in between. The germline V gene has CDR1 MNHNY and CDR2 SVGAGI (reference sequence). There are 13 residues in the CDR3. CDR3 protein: CASRKGVTEGYTF. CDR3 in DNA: TGTGCCAGCAGAAAGGGAGTAACGGAGGGCTACACCTTC.

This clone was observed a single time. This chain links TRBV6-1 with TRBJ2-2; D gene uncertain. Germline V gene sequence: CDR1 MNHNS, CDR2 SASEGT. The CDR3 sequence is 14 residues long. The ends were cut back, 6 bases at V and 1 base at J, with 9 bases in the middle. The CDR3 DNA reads TGTGCCAGCAGACTCAGACAGAACACCGGGGAGCTGTTTTTT. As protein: CASRLRQNTGELFF.

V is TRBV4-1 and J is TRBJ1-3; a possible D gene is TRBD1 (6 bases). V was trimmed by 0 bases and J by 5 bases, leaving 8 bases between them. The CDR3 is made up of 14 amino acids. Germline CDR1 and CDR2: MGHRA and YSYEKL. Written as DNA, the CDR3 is TGCGCCAGCAGCCAAGATACAGGGAGAAACACCATATATTTT. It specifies CASSQDTGRNTIYF.

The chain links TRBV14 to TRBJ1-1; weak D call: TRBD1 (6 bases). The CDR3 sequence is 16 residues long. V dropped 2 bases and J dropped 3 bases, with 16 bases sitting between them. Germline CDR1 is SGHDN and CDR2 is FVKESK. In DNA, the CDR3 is TGTGCCAGCAGCCAACCCGGAACAGGGAGGTACACTGAAGCTTTCTTT. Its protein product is CASSQPGTGRYTEAFF.

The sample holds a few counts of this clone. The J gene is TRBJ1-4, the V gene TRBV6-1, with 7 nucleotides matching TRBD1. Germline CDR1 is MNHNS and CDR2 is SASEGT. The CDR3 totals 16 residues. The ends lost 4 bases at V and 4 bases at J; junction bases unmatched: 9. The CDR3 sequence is CASSARYRGFNEKLFF. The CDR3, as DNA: TGTGCCAGCAGTGCCCGTTACAGGGGCTTTAATGAAAAACTGTTTTTT.

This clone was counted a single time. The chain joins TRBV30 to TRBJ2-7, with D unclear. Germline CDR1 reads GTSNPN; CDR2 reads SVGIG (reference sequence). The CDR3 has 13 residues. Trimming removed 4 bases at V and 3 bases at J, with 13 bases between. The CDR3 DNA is TGTGCCTGGACCGACGGATCCTTCTACGAGCAGTACTTC. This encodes CAWTDGSFYEQYF.

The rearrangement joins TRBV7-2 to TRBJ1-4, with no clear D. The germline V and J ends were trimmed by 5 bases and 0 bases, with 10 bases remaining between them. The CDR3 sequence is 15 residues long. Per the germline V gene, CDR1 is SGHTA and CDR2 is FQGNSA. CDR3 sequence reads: CASSMDGATNEKLFF. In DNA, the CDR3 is TGTGCCAGCAGCATGGACGGTGCAACTAATGAAAAACTGTTTTTT.

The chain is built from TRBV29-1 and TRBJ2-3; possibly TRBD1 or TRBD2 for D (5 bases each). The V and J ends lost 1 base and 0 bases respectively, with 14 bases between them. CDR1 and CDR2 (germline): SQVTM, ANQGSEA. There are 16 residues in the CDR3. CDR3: CSVEVGRGASTDTQYF. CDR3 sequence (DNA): TGCAGCGTTGAAGTAGGACGAGGGGCGAGCACAGATACGCAGTATTTT.

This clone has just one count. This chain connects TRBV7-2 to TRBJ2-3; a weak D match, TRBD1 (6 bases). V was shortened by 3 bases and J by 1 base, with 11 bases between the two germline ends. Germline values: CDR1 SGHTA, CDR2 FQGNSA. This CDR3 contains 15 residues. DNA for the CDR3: TGTGCCAGCAGCTTGACGGGACAACGCACAGATACGCAGTATTTT. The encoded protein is CASSLTGQRTDTQYF.

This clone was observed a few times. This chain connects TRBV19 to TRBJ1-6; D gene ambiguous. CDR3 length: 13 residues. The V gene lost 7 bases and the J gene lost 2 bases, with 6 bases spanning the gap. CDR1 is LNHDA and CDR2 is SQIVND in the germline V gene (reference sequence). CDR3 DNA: TGTGCCAGTAACGCAGCCTATAATTCACCCCTCCACTTT. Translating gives CASNAAYNSPLHF.

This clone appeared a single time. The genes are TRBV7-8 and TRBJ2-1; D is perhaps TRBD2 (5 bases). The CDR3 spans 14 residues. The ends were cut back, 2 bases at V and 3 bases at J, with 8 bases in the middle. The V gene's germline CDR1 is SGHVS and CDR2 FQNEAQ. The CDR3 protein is CASSLTRDYNEQFF. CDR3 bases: TGTGCCAGCAGCTTAACCCGGGACTACAATGAGCAGTTCTTC.

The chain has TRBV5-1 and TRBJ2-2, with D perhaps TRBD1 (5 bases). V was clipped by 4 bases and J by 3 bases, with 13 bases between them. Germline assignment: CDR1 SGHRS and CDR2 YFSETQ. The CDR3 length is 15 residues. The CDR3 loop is CASSAQGMDTGELFF. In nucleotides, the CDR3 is TGCGCCAGCAGCGCCCAGGGCATGGACACCGGGGAGCTGTTTTTT. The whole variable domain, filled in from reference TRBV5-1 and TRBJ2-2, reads KAGVTQTPRYLIKTRGQQVTLSCSPISGHRSVSWYQQTPGQGLQFLFEYFSETQRNKGNFPGRFSGRQFSNSRSEMNVSTLELGDSALYLCASSAQGMDTGELFFGEGSRLTVL.

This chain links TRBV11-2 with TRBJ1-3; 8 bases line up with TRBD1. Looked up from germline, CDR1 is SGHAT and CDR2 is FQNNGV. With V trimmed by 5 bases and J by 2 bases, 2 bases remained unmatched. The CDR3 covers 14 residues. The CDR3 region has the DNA TGTGCCAGCAGCGCACAGGGGGCTGGAAACACCATATATTTT. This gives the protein CASSAQGAGNTIYF.

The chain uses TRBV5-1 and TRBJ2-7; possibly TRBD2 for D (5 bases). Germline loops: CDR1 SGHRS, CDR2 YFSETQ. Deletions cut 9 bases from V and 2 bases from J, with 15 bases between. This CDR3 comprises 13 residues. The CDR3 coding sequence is TGCGCCACCTCAGGAGACGGGACCTACGAGCAGTACTTC. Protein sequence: CATSGDGTYEQYF.

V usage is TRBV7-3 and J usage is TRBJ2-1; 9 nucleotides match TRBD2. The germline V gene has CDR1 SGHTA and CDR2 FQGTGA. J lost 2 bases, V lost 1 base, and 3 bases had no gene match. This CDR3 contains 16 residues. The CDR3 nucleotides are TGTGCCAGCAGCTTAAGCGGGGGGGCCCCCTACAATGAGCAGTTCTTC. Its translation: CASSLSGGAPYNEQFF.

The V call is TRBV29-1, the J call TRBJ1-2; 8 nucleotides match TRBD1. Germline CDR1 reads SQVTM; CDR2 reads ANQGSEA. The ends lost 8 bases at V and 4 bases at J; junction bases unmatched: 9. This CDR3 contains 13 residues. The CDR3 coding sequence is TGCAGCTCACGGGACAGGAGAAGCTATGGCTACACCTTC. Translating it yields CSSRDRRSYGYTF.

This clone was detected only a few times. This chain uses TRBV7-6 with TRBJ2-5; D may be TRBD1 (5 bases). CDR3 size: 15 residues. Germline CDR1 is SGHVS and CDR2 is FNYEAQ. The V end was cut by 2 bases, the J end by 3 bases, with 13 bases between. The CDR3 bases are TGTGCCAGCAGCTTAAGATGGTCCAGGGAAGAGACCCAGTACTTC. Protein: CASSLRWSREETQYF.

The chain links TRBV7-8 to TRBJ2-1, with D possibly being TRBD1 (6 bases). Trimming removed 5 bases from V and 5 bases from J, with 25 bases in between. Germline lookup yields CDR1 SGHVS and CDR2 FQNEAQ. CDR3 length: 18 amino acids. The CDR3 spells CASSHRTGHRNFNNEQFF. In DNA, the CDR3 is TGTGCCAGCAGCCATAGGACGGGACACCGCAATTTTAACAATGAGCAGTTCTTC.

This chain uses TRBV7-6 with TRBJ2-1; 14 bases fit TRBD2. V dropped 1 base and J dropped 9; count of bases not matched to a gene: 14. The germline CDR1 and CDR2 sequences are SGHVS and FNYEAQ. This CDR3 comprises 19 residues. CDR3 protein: CASSLEGLAGVGRFIEQFF. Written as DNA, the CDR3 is TGTGCCAGCAGCTTAGAGGGACTAGCGGGGGTGGGTCGGTTTATTGAGCAGTTCTTC.